This entry lists 29 T cell receptor beta chains sequenced from one sample in a study of blood T cell repertoires in COVID-19. Data came from immunoSEQ multiplex PCR; TCRdb stores just in-frame clones and leaves some out. The table shows just over 250,000 clones, with about 81% occurring only once. The sample was PBMCs or T cells enriched from blood (not recorded which). The receptor set was obtained from a man aged 25-45 years with acute COVID-19.

With regard to this clone: An end of the junction differs from the germline gene, which may be a read error. The rearrangement links TRBV5-1 to TRBJ1-1; TRBD1 matches 8 bases. Per germline, CDR1 SGHRS and CDR2 YFSETQ. The CDR3 sequence is 16 residues long. In DNA, the CDR3 is TGTGCCAGCAGCTTGACCCCACAGGGGGTGGTCACTGAAGCTTTCTTT. Its protein product is CASSLTPQGVVTEAFF. Variable domain in full (rest from reference TRBV5-1 and TRBJ1-1): KAGVTQTPRYLIKTRGQQVTLSCSPISGHRSVSWYQQTPGQGLQFLFEYFSETQRNKGNFPGRFSGRQFSNSRSEMNVSTLELGDSALYLCASSLTPQGVVTEAFFGQGTRLTVV.

The chain carries TRBV29-1 and TRBJ2-2, with a possible D match to TRBD2 (6 bases). Germline values: CDR1 SQVTM, CDR2 ANQGSEA. The CDR3 totals 12 residues. Trimming pared 8 bases from V and 7 bases from J, leaving 14 bases between. CDR3 coding DNA: TGCAGCCACCGCCAAGCGGGCGGGGAGCTGTTTTTT. Its translation is CSHRQAGGELFF.

This clone was counted once. V is TRBV11-1 and J is TRBJ1-2; 7 positions agree with TRBD1. The CDR3 length is 15 residues. With V trimmed by 5 bases and J by 7 bases, 13 bases remained unmatched. Germline CDR1 reads SGHAT; CDR2 reads FQDESV (reference sequence). The CDR3 coding sequence is TGTGCCAGCAGCCTACGACAGGGCGCTGGGTCTGGCTACACCTTC. Translating it yields CASSLRQGAGSGYTF.

V gene TRBV5-1 combines with J gene TRBJ2-3; tentative D call: TRBD2 (5 bases). Looked up from germline, CDR1 is SGHRS and CDR2 is YFSETQ. CDR3 length: 17 residues. V lost 4 bases and J lost 4, with 22 bases in between. This CDR3 is CASSPQNVVRAADTQYF. CDR3 sequence (DNA): TGCGCCAGCAGCCCTCAAAACGTAGTGAGGGCCGCAGATACGCAGTATTTT.

The chain joins TRBV19 to TRBJ1-4; TRBD1 aligns across 8 bases. The CDR3 contains 18 residues. Germline CDR1 is LNHDA and CDR2 is SQIVND (reference sequence). The trim removed 3 bases at V and 0 bases at J, leaving 9 bases unmatched. The CDR3 loop reads CASSIYPGGRATNEKLFF. CDR3 DNA sequence: TGTGCCAGTAGTATTTATCCAGGGGGCAGAGCAACTAATGAAAAACTGTTTTTT.

The table lists this clone with a count of one. The J gene is TRBJ1-6, the V gene TRBV7-2; TRBD1 is a possible D gene (6 bases). V was clipped by 5 bases and J by 6 bases, with 20 bases between them. The CDR3 spans 17 residues. The germline gives CDR1 SGHTA, CDR2 FQGNSA. The CDR3 loop is CASSPVTRTATNSPLHF. Here the CDR3 DNA reads TGTGCCAGCAGCCCAGTAACTCGGACAGCAACTAATTCACCCCTCCACTTT.

The chain is built from TRBV28 and TRBJ1-1; 7 nucleotides match TRBD1. The germline gives CDR1 MDHEN, CDR2 SYDVKM. V lost 7 bases and J lost 5; bases outside the gene matches: 7. CDR3 length: 13 amino acids. CDR3 sequence: CASTAGGGTEAFF. The CDR3 DNA reads TGTGCCAGCACAGCAGGGGGTGGAACTGAAGCTTTCTTT.

The J gene is TRBJ1-5, the V gene TRBV6-5, with D possibly being TRBD1 (5 bases). In germline, CDR1 is MNHEY, CDR2 SVGAGI. There are 14 residues in the CDR3. V was pared by 2 bases and J by 3 bases, with 8 bases between. CDR3 in amino acids: CASSYDRTNQPQHF. The DNA of the CDR3 is TGTGCCAGCAGTTACGACAGAACCAATCAGCCCCAGCATTTT.

V is TRBV6-5 and J is TRBJ1-6, with TRBD1 as a possible D gene (6 bases). V was shortened by 4 bases and J by 10 bases, with 20 bases between the two germline ends. The CDR3 consists of 16 residues. Germline assignment: CDR1 MNHEY and CDR2 SVGAGI. The CDR3 here is CASSFLSGQDGSPLHF. Here the CDR3 DNA reads TGTGCCAGCAGTTTCCTCTCGGGACAAGATGGATCACCCCTCCACTTT.

The J gene is TRBJ1-6, the V gene TRBV3-1 (or the pseudogene TRBV3-2), with unresolved D. V was clipped by 0 bases and J by 7 bases, with 13 bases between them. The CDR3 extends over 16 amino acids. Looked up from germline, CDR1 is LGHDT and CDR2 is YNNKEL (reference sequence). The CDR3 bases are TGTGCCAGCAGCCAAGATCAGGAGGTGCGGAATTCACCCCTCCACTTT. It yields the protein CASSQDQEVRNSPLHF.

This chain joins TRBV6-1 and TRBJ2-3; possibly TRBD1 for D (6 bases). There are 13 residues in the CDR3. With 1 base removed from V and 5 bases from J, the gap between germline ends came to 7 bases. Germline V gene lookup returns CDR1 MNHNS and CDR2 SASEGT. CDR3 loop: CASSEVRGDTQYF. CDR3 DNA sequence: TGTGCCAGCAGTGAAGTCAGGGGAGATACGCAGTATTTT.

For this clone: A single base separates this from a much larger clone, so it may be a read error. V gene TRBV7-9 combines with J gene TRBJ2-5, with 8 bases matching TRBD2. The CDR3 extends over 15 amino acids. V gave up 3 bases and J gave up 7 bases; unmatched junction bases: 10. In germline, CDR1 is SEHNR, CDR2 FQNEAQ (reference sequence). CDR3: CASSFLAGVVGTQYF. CDR3 in DNA: TGTGCCAGCAGCTTTCTAGCGGGTGTCGTGGGGACCCAGTACTTC.

V is TRBV6-5 and J is TRBJ1-3, with no clear D. CDR3 length: 13 amino acids. Germline CDR1 reads MNHEY; CDR2 reads SVGAGI. V lost 4 bases, J lost 2 bases, and 6 bases lay in between. As DNA, the CDR3 is TGTGCCAGCAGTTCCGGGGCTGGAAACACCATATATTTT. Its translation is CASSSGAGNTIYF.

In regard to this clone: Other DNA sequences in the same sample also yield this CDR3. The V gene is TRBV11-3, the J gene TRBJ2-3, with D tentatively TRBD2 (5 bases). CDR3 size: 13 residues. Germline V gene sequence: CDR1 SGHNT, CDR2 YENEEA. V shed 1 base and J shed 6 bases, with 8 bases lying between them. CDR3 nucleotide sequence: TGTGCCAGCAGCTTAGGGACTGCGGATACGCAGTATTTT. Translating gives CASSLGTADTQYF.

The chain has TRBV12-3 or TRBV12-4 and TRBJ1-3; the match to TRBD1 covers 8 bases. This CDR3 region has 13 residues. The V and J ends lost 7 bases and 2 bases, in that order; junction bases with no gene match: 1. CDR3 nucleotides: TGTGCCAGCAAACAGGGGGCTGGAAACACCATATATTTT. Protein: CASKQGAGNTIYF.

The rearrangement links TRBV2 to TRBJ1-2, with 10 bases aligning to TRBD1. The CDR3 is made up of 14 amino acids. Germline assignment: CDR1 SNHLY and CDR2 FYNNEI. V shed 7 bases, J shed 4 bases, and the junction held 6 bases outside the gene matches. In nucleotides, the CDR3 is TGTGCCAGCATACGGGACAGGGGCCGCTATGGCTACACCTTC. Its protein is CASIRDRGRYGYTF. Supplemented by reference TRBV2 and TRBJ1-2, the full variable domain reads EPEVTQTPSHQVTQMGQEVILRCVPISNHLYFYWYRQILGQKVEFLVSFYNNEISEKSEIFDDQFSVERPDGSNFTLKIRSTKLEDSAMYFCASIRDRGRYGYTFGSGTRLTVV.

The chain couples TRBV6-1 to TRBJ1-1; D unresolved. CDR1 is MNHNS, CDR2 SASEGT, per germline. Trimming removed 5 bases from V and 3 bases from J, with 13 bases in between. The CDR3 runs to 14 residues. The CDR3 sequence: CASSHRTLDTEAFF. The CDR3 DNA is TGTGCCAGCAGTCACAGAACACTTGACACTGAAGCTTTCTTT.

This clone showed up just once. For the CDR3, the DNA is TGTGCCAGCGGACTTAACTATGGCTACACCTTC. It is translated as CASGLNYGYTF. This chain joins TRBV6-5 and TRBJ1-2; D not resolved. Between the trimmed V and J ends, which lost 8 bases and 1 base, there was a span of 5 bases. This CDR3 has 11 residues. Germline CDR1 and CDR2: MNHEY and SVGAGI.

CDR3 sequence reads: CATRGSGDSNQPQHF. In DNA, the CDR3 is TGTGCCACCAGGGGGTCAGGGGATAGCAATCAGCCCCAGCATTTT. This chain joins TRBV24-1 and TRBJ1-5, with a tentative D call TRBD1 (6 bases). The V gene's germline CDR1 is KGHDR and CDR2 SFDVKD. The V end lost 7 bases, the J end lost 0 bases, and 12 bases lay between the germline ends. This CDR3 spans 15 amino acids.

J is TRBJ2-3 and V is TRBV6-4, with 7 bases lining up with TRBD2. Trimming cost V 3 bases and J 8 bases; bases outside gene matches: 5. The CDR3 has 13 residues. Germline-derived CDR1 and CDR2 are MRHNA and SNTAGT. Here the CDR3 DNA reads TGTGCCAGCAGTGAATTATGGGGGGGTACGCAGTATTTT. This gives the protein CASSELWGGTQYF.

The chain carries TRBV19 and TRBJ2-1, with D possibly being TRBD1 (7 bases). The V end was cut by 5 bases, the J end by 1 base, with 9 bases between. The length of the CDR3 is 14 residues. Germline-derived CDR1 and CDR2 are LNHDA and SQIVND (reference sequence). For the CDR3, the DNA is TGTGCCAGTAGTCCAGGGGGGTCCTACAATGAGCAGTTCTTC. It specifies CASSPGGSYNEQFF.

Concerning this clone itself: At one end the junction does not follow the germline gene, possibly because of a read error. V and J are TRBV4-1 and TRBJ2-3, with TRBD2 identical over 7 bases. Germline V gene lookup returns CDR1 MGHRA and CDR2 YSYEKL. CDR3 length: 17 amino acids. The CDR3 loop is CASSEEFGLGIGDTQYF. CDR3 coding DNA: TGCGCCAGCAGCGAAGAGTTCGGACTAGGAATTGGAGATACGCAGTATTTT.

V usage is TRBV5-1 and J usage is TRBJ2-1, with D possibly matching TRBD1 (6 bases). V was pared by 4 bases and J by 5 bases, with 13 bases between. Germline CDR1 and CDR2: SGHRS and YFSETQ. The CDR3 runs to 14 residues. The DNA of the CDR3 is TGCGCCAGCAGCGGAATACAGGGTGACAATGAGCAGTTCTTC. Translation gives CASSGIQGDNEQFF. Together with reference TRBV5-1 and TRBJ2-1, the CDR3 gives the full variable domain: KAGVTQTPRYLIKTRGQQVTLSCSPISGHRSVSWYQQTPGQGLQFLFEYFSETQRNKGNFPGRFSGRQFSNSRSEMNVSTLELGDSALYLCASSGIQGDNEQFFGPGTRLTVL.

The V and J genes are TRBV5-6 and TRBJ1-2, with D unclear. V was trimmed by 0 bases and J by 6 bases, leaving 6 bases between them. CDR1 is SGHDT, CDR2 YYEEEE, per germline. The CDR3 consists of 12 residues. The DNA of the CDR3 is TGTGCCAGCAGCTTGGATCGGGATGGCTACACCTTC. It specifies CASSLDRDGYTF.

The chain combines TRBV28 with TRBJ2-1; 8 nucleotides match TRBD1. Looked up from germline, CDR1 is MDHEN and CDR2 is SYDVKM. The CDR3 has 17 amino acids. V shed 5 bases and J 3 bases; nucleotides not matched to a gene: 12. In nucleotides, the CDR3 is TGTGCCAGCAGTCCCCCCATCGGGACAGGAGACTACAATGAGCAGTTCTTC. Its protein is CASSPPIGTGDYNEQFF.

This clone was detected a few times. The chain has TRBV2 and TRBJ1-1, with D perhaps TRBD1 (5 bases). CDR3 length: 16 amino acids. V shed 7 bases and J shed 1 base, with 19 bases lying between them. Germline V gene lookup returns CDR1 SNHLY and CDR2 FYNNEI. The CDR3 sequence: CASTTSGTARNTEAFF. CDR3 sequence (DNA): TGTGCCAGCACCACAAGCGGGACGGCGAGGAACACTGAAGCTTTCTTT.

The chain is built from TRBV29-1 and TRBJ2-5; possible D gene TRBD1, 7 bases. Germline V gene data show CDR1 as SQVTM and CDR2 as ANQGSEA. CDR3 length: 16 residues. The V end was cut by 4 bases, the J end by 1 base, with 19 bases between. CDR3 DNA sequence: TGCAGCGTTGTGAGGGGGCGAGCGGGCAGCCAAGAGACCCAGTACTTC. It yields the protein CSVVRGRAGSQETQYF.

The J gene is TRBJ1-2, the V gene TRBV2; D remains ambiguous. Germline CDR1 SNHLY, CDR2 FYNNEI. The CDR3 is 12 residues long. V was shortened by 2 bases and J by 7 bases, with 8 bases between the two germline ends. CDR3 residues: CASSEQFAGYTF. The CDR3 nucleotides read TGTGCCAGCAGTGAACAGTTTGCTGGCTACACCTTC.

This chain's CDR3 is CASSPRQGANEQFF. CDR3 nucleotides: TGTGCCAGCAGCCCCAGACAGGGGGCTAATGAGCAGTTCTTC. This chain connects TRBV14 to TRBJ2-1; 10 nucleotides line up with TRBD1. V shed 4 bases, J shed 7 bases, and the junction held 4 bases outside the gene matches. The CDR3 sequence is 14 residues long. The V gene's germline CDR1 is SGHDN and CDR2 FVKESK.